What follows is one T cell receptor beta chain and its context. Its antigen is currently unknown. The record originates from a study of T cell repertoires in cytomegalovirus infection. Across the whole study: Based on public TCR beta signatures, there were indications of CMV infection and of a matching HLA type.

TCRdb re-analysed the reads in MiXCR, keeping a single row per CDR3 protein. Of a few hundred thousand distinct CDR3 sequences detected, 15% to 20% appear once; the ten largest clones hold about 12%. Overall study findings and caveats: Identification of carriers of CMV plus the relevant HLA was achieved through cumulative public TCR beta family frequency. Clonotypes of TCR beta that were HLA-C-restricted and CMV-specific dominated the ex vivo response.

CDR3 length: 14 amino acids. Germline loops: CDR1 SGHDT, CDR2 YYEEEE. V lost 2 bases to trimming and J lost 2 bases, with 7 bases between them. The chain carries TRBV5-6 and TRBJ2-2; D is ambiguous. Specimen: PBMCs. This sequence was found in a human donor in good health (CMV status not recorded). Some clones in this sample may be carry-over from other donors' samples. CDR3 coding DNA: TGTGCCAGCAGCTTCGGAGTTAACACCGGGGAGCTGTTTTTT. This translates into CASSFGVNTGELFF.